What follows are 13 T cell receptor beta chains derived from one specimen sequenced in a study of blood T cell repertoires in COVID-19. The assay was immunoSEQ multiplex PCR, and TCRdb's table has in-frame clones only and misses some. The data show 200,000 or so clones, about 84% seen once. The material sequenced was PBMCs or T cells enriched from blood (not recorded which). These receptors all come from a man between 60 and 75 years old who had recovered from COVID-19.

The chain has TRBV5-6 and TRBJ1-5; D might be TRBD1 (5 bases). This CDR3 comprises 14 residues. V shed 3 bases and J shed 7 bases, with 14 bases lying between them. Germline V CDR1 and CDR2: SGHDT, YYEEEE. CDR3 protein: CASSSGQGRQPQHF. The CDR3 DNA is TGTGCCAGCAGCTCGGGCCAGGGCCGACAGCCCCAGCATTTT.

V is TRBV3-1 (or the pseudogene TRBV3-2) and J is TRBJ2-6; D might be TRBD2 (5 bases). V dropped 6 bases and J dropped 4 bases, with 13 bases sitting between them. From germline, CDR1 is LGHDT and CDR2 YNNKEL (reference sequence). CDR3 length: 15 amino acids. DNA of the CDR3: TGTGCCAGCAGTCAACCCAGAGGGGGGGCCAACGTCCTGACTTTC. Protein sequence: CASSQPRGGANVLTF.

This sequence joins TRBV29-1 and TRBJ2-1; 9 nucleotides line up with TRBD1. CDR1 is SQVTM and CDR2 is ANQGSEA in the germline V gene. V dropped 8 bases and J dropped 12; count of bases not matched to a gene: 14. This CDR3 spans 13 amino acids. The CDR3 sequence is CSISTGQGIGQFF. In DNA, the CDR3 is TGCAGCATTTCCACGGGACAGGGTATCGGGCAGTTCTTC.

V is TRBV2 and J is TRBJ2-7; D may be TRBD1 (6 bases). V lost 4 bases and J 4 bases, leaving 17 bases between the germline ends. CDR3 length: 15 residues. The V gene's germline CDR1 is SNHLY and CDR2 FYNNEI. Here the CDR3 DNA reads TGTGCCAGCAGTGGGGCCGGGGCAGGGGAATACGAGCAGTACTTC. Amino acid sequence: CASSGAGAGEYEQYF.

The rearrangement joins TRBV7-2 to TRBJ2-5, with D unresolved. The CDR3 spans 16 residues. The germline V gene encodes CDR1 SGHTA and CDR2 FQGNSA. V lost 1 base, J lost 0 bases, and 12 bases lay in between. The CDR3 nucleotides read TGTGCCAGCAGCTTAGTTGCGAGTGGGCACCAAGAGACCCAGTACTTC. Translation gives CASSLVASGHQETQYF.

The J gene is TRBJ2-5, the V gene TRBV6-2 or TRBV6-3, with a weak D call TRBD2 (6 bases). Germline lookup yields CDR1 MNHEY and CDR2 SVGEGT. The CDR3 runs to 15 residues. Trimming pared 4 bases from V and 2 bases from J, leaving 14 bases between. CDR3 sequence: CASSSAGTQQETQYF. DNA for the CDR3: TGTGCCAGCAGTTCAGCCGGGACTCAGCAAGAGACCCAGTACTTC.

CDR3 amino acids: CASSQERQDGYTF. The CDR3 nucleotides are TGCGCCAGCAGCCAAGAAAGGCAGGATGGCTACACCTTC. The chain is built from TRBV4-3 and TRBJ1-2; D gene uncertain. Germline assignment: CDR1 LGHNA and CDR2 YSLEER. The CDR3 consists of 13 residues. Trimming pared 0 bases from V and 6 bases from J, leaving 8 bases between.

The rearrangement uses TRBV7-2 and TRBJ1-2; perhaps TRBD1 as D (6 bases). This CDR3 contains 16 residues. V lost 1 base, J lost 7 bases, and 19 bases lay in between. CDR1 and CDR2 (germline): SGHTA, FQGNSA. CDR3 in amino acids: CASSLERGSRSGGYTF. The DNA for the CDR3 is TGTGCCAGCAGCTTAGAAAGGGGGAGTCGGTCGGGTGGCTACACCTTC.

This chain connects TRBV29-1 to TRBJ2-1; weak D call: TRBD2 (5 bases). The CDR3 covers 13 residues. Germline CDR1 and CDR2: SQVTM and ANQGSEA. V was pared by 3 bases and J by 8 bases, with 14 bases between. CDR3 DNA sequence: TGCAGCGTTGACGGACTCCTGGTCGATGAGCAGTTCTTC. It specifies CSVDGLLVDEQFF.

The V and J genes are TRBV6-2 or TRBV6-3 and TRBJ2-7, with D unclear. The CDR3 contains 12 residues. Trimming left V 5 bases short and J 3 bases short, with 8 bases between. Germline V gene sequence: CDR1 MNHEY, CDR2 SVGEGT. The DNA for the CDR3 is TGTGCCAGCAGTGTGTCCAGCTACGAGCAGTACTTC. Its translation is CASSVSSYEQYF.

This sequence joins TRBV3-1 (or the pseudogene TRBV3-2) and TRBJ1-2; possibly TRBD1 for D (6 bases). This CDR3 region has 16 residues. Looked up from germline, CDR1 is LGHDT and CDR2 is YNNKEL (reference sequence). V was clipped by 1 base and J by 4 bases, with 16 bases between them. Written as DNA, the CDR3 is TGTGCCAGCAGCCAAGTAGTTTCTGGGGGCTTCTATGGCTACACCTTC. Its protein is CASSQVVSGGFYGYTF.

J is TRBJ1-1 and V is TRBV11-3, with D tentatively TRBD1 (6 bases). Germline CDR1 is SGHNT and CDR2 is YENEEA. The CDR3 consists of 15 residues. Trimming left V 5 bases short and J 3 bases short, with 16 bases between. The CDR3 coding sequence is TGTGCCAGCAGCCCGGGGGCGGGGGGCTACACTGAAGCTTTCTTT. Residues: CASSPGAGGYTEAFF.

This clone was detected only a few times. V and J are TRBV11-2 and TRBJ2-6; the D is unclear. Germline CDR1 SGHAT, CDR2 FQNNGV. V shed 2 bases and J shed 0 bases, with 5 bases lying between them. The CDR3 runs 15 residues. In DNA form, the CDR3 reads TGTGCCAGCAGCTTATCAGACTCTGGGGCCAACGTCCTGACTTTC. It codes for CASSLSDSGANVLTF.